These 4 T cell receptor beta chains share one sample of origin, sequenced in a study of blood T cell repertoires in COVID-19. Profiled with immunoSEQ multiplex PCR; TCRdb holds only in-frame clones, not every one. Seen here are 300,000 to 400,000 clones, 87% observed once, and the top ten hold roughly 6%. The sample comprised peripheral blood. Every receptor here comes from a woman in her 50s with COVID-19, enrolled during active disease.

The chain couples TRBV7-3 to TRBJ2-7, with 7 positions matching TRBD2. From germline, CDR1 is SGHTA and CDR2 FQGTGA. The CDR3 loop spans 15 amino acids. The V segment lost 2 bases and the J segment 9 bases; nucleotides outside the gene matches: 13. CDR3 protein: CASSLSGTTDPRQYF. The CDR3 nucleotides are TGTGCCAGCAGCTTATCCGGGACTACAGACCCCCGGCAGTACTTC.

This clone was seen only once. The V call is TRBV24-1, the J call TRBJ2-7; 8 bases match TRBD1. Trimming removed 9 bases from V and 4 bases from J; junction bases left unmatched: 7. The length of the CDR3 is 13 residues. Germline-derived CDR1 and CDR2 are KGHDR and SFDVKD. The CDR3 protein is CATGGQGSYEQYF. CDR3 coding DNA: TGTGCCACCGGAGGACAGGGCTCTTACGAGCAGTACTTC.

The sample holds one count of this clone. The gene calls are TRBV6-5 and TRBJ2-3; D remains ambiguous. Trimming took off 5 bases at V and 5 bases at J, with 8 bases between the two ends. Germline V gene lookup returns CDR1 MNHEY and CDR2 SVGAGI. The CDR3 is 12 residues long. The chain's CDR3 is CASSPNEDTQYF. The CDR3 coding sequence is TGTGCCAGCAGTCCTAACGAAGATACGCAGTATTTT.

The CDR3 DNA reads as TGTGCCTGGAGTCAGACAGGGAGATGGAATGGCTACACCTTC. It translates to CAWSQTGRWNGYTF. The genes are TRBV30 and TRBJ1-2, with 7 nucleotides matching TRBD1. CDR3 size: 14 residues. With 2 bases clipped from V and 6 bases from J, the junction kept 9 bases outside the gene matches. Germline CDR1 reads GTSNPN; CDR2 reads SVGIG (reference sequence).